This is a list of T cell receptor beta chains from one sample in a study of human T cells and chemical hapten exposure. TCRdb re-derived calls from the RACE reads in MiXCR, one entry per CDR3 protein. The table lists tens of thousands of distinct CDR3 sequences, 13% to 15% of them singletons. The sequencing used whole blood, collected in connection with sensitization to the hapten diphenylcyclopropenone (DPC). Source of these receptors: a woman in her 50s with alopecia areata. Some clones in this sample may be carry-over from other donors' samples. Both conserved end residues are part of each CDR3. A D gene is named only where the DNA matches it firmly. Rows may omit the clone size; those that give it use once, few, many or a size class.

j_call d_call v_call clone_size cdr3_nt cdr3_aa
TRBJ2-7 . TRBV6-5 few TGTGCCAGCAACGGAGGGAACGAGCAGTACTTC CASNGGNEQYF
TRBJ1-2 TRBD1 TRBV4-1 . TGCGCCAGCAGCCAAGGGGACAGAGGCGCCTATGGCTACACCTTC CASSQGDRGAYGYTF
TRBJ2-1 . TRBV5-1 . TGCGCCAGCAGCTTAGATTCAAGAGGACAAGGGGAGCAGTTCTTC CASSLDSRGQGEQFF
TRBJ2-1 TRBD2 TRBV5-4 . TGTGCCAGCAGCTTGGCGCAGGGACTAGGTGGGCAGTTCTTC CASSLAQGLGGQFF
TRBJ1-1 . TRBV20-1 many TGCAGTGCCCCAGTGTTGGGGAGGCGGGGGGCTGAAGCTTTCTTT CSAPVLGRRGAEAFF
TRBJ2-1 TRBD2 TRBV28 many TGTGCCAGCAGCCAACCCAGCGGGAGTTCTTTTCGGCAGTTCTTC CASSQPSGSSFRQFF
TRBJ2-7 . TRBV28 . TGTGCCAGCAGTCTCCCAGGACAGTACGAGCAGTACTTC CASSLPGQYEQYF
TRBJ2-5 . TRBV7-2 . TGTGCCAGCAGCTTACCAGCCACGGAGACCCAGTACTTC CASSLPATETQYF
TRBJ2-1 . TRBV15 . TGTGCCACCAGCAGAGCCCTCGGTGAGCAGTTCTTC CATSRALGEQFF
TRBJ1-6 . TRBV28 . TGTGCCAGCAACGTTAACAACTATAATTCACCCCTCCACTTT CASNVNNYNSPLHF
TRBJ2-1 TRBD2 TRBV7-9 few TGTGCCAGCACCCTAGGTGCGGGAGGCCTCTCCTACAATGAGCAGTTCTTC CASTLGAGGLSYNEQFF
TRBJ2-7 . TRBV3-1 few TGTGCCAGCAGCCCCGGACTCGTTTACTACGAGCAGTACTTC CASSPGLVYYEQYF
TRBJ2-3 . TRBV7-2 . TGTGCCAGCGCCCTAATGGACACAGATACGCAGTATTTT CASALMDTDTQYF
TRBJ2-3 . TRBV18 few TGTGCCAGCTCACCACCGACTACAAACCGGAGGAGGGCCGCTACGCAGTATTTT CASSPPTTNRRRAATQYF
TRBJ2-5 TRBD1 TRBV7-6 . TGTGCCAGCAGCCCGACCTACACGGGACAGCAAGAGACCCAGTACTTC CASSPTYTGQQETQYF
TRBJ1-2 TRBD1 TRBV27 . TGTGCCAGCACCCCTGGGACAGGGCTTGGCTACACCTTC CASTPGTGLGYTF
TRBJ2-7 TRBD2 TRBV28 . TGTGCCAGCTTAGGACTAGCGGGAAGTCACGAGCAGTACTTC CASLGLAGSHEQYF
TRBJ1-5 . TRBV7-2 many TGTGCCAGCAGTCCAATTCGGGGGGAGAGCAATCAGCCCCAGCATTTT CASSPIRGESNQPQHF
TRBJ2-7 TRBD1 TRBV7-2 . TGTGCCAGCAGCCCACAGACAGGGCCCAACGAGCAGTACTTC CASSPQTGPNEQYF
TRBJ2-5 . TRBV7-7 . TGTGCCAGCAGCTTATTCGGTGGGGGCTCTGAGACCCAGTACTTC CASSLFGGGSETQYF
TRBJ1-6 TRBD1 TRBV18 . TGTGCCAGCTCGTCCGACAGGGCAACCGGCAATTCACCCCTCCACTTT CASSSDRATGNSPLHF
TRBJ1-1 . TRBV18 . TGTGCCAGCTCCTCCCGGCCCGTCGGAACGCAACTGAACACTGAAGCTTTCTTT CASSSRPVGTQLNTEAFF
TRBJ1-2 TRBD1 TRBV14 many TGTGCCAGCAGCCATATCATCTCGACAGGGCGTTCTGGCTACACCTTC CASSHIISTGRSGYTF
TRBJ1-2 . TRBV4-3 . TGCGCCAGCAGCCAGGGAAACTATGGCTACACCTTC CASSQGNYGYTF
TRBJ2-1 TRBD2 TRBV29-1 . TGCAGCGTCGAAGGGACTAGCGGGCCCTTTCTCTACAATGAGCAGTTCTTC CSVEGTSGPFLYNEQFF
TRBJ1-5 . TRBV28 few TGTGCCAGCAGAACACTCGCAGTTAGCAATCAGCCCCAGCATTTT CASRTLAVSNQPQHF
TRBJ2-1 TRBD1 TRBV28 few TGTGCCAGCAGCTCCGGGACAGCCCTTATAGGGGAGCAGTTCTTC CASSSGTALIGEQFF
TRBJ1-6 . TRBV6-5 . TGTGCCAGCAGGTTGGACAGTTCTGGGGCGCGGTCACCCCTCCACTTT CASRLDSSGARSPLHF
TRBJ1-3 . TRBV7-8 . TGTGCCAGCAGCTTAGCGCCGGGAAGGGATGGAAACACCATATATTTT CASSLAPGRDGNTIYF
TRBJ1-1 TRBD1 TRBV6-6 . TGTGCCAGCAGTACCCGAAAGGGGGCCGCGGACACTGAAGCTTTCTTT CASSTRKGAADTEAFF
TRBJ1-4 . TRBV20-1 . TGCAGTGCCCAAGCTGGGCGGGAAAAACTGTTTTTT CSAQAGREKLFF
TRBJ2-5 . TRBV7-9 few TGTGCCAGCAGTGCGGCAGAGACCCAGTACTTC CASSAAETQYF
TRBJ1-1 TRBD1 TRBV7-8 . TGTGCCAGCAGCCCACAGGGGCTGGTGAACACTGAAGCTTTCTTT CASSPQGLVNTEAFF
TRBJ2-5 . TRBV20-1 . TGCAGTGCCATCTCGGGGCAGAAAGTCGGAGAGACCCAGTACTTC CSAISGQKVGETQYF
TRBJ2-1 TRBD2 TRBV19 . TGTGCCAGTAGTTCGAGACTAGCGGGAGGTTACAATGAGCAGTTCTTC CASSSRLAGGYNEQFF
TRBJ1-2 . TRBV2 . TGTGCCAGCAGTGGAAGGGACGGCTATGGCTACACCTTC CASSGRDGYGYTF
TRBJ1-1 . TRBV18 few TGTGCCAGCTCACCGAATACAAACAGGGTAAGAACTGAAGCTTTCTTT CASSPNTNRVRTEAFF
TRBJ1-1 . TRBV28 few TGTGCCAGCAGTTTGGGGGACTTTGACACTGAAGCTTTCTTT CASSLGDFDTEAFF
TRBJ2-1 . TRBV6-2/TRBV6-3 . TGTGCCAGCACTACGGGTTACAATGAGCAGTTCTTC CASTTGYNEQFF
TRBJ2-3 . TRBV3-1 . TGTGCCAGCAGCCAAAGGCCAGATACGCAGTATTTT CASSQRPDTQYF
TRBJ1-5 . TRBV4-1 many TGCGCCAGCAGCCAAGATTCGGCTGGGGGGCGTCAGCCCCAGCATTTT CASSQDSAGGRQPQHF
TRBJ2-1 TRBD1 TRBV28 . TGTGCCAGCAGTTCGAACAGGGGTAGAGTCTACAATGAGCAGTTCTTC CASSSNRGRVYNEQFF
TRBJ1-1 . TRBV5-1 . TGCGCCAGCAGCGGACCGAACGGGGCTGAAGCTTTCTTT CASSGPNGAEAFF
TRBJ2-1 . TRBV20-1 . TGCAGTGCTTATGGACGGTTCTCCTACAATGAGCAGTTCTTC CSAYGRFSYNEQFF
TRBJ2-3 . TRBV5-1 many TGCGCCAGCAGCTTGGGAGGAGCAGATACGCAGTATTTT CASSLGGADTQYF
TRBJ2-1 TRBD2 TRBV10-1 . TGCGCCAGCAGTGAGGCTAGCGGGTTCGACAATGAGCAGTTCTTC CASSEASGFDNEQFF
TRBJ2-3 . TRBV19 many TGTGCCAGCGCCGGGAGATCGGCAGATACGCAGTATTTT CASAGRSADTQYF
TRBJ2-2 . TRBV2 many TGTGCCAGCAGTGGTCCAGGGGCCGAAGTAACCGGGGAGCTGTTTTTT CASSGPGAEVTGELFF
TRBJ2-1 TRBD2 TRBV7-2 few TGTGCCAGCAGCGGACTAGCGGCTGCGGGGATCTTC CASSGLAAAGIF
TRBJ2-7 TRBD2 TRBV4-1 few TGCGCCAGCAGCCAGAGGAATAGCGGGAGTGATAAGCAGTACTTC CASSQRNSGSDKQYF
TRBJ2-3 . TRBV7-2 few TGTGCCAGCAGCTTAGAGCCACTCACAGATACGCAGTATTTT CASSLEPLTDTQYF
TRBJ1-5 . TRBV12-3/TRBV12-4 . TGTGCCAGCAGCTCGGGACGGAACAATCAGCCCCAGCATTTT CASSSGRNNQPQHF
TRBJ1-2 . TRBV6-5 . TGTGCCAGCAGGGTTCAGGCTAATGGAGGTTATGGCTACACCTTC CASRVQANGGYGYTF
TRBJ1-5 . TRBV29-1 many TGCAGCGTTGCCGATGGTTTTTTGGGCAATCAGCCCCAGCATTTT CSVADGFLGNQPQHF
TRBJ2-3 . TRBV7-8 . TGTGCCAGCGGGCCCGAGCGCAGAGATACGCAGTATTTT CASGPERRDTQYF
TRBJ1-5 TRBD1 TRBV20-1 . TGCAGTGTTCCGAGGACAGGGGGCAATCAGCCCCAGCATTTT CSVPRTGGNQPQHF
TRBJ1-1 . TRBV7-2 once TGTGCCAGCAGCTACGGACGCACTGTAGCTTTCTTT CASSYGRTVAFF
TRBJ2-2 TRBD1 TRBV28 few TGTGCCAGCAGTAGCTCCGGGACAGGGCCCGGGGAGCTGTTTTTT CASSSSGTGPGELFF
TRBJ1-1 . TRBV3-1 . TGTGCCAGCAGCCAGGACTACAGAGATGCTTTCTTT CASSQDYRDAFF